The 8 T cell receptor beta chains below come from one sample, sequenced in a study of shared clonotypes between healthy human individuals. Produced via immunoSEQ multiplex PCR; TCRdb's table is partial and in-frame only. Seen here are about 1.9 million clones, 90% to 95% observed once, and the top ten hold around 1.8%. It was CD45RO-negative cells, positively selected for CCR7, that made up naive CD8 cells, with terminally differentiated effector memory CD45RA+ cells excluded. The source material was naive CD8+ T cells from PBMCs. The origin of the receptors is a man aged 18 to 29 in good health. Some clones in this sample may be carry-over from other donors' samples.

The rearrangement joins TRBV19 to TRBJ2-2; D call uncertain. The ends were cut back, 11 bases at V and 0 bases at J, with 10 bases in the middle. The germline gives CDR1 LNHDA, CDR2 SQIVND (reference sequence). The length of the CDR3 is 13 residues. This CDR3 reads CAAFSANTGELFF. In DNA form, the CDR3 reads TGTGCCGCCTTTTCGGCGAACACCGGGGAGCTGTTTTTT.

The chain uses TRBV11-3 and TRBJ1-3, with a possible D match to TRBD1 (6 bases). CDR3 size: 17 residues. CDR1 is SGHNT, CDR2 YENEEA, per germline. V was clipped by 0 bases and J by 4 bases, with 16 bases between them. CDR3 DNA: TGTGCCAGCAGCTTAGATCATGGGGGGGCAGGCGGAAACACCATATATTTT. Translating it yields CASSLDHGGAGGNTIYF.

The chain employs TRBV5-6 and TRBJ2-1; weak D call: TRBD2 (6 bases). Looked up from germline, CDR1 is SGHDT and CDR2 is YYEEEE. This CDR3 region has 14 residues. V was pared by 3 bases and J by 9 bases, with 16 bases between. The CDR3 loop is CASSSREFGGEQFF. The CDR3 DNA reads as TGTGCCAGCAGCTCCCGGGAATTCGGGGGTGAGCAGTTCTTC. Together with reference TRBV5-6 and TRBJ2-1, the CDR3 gives the full variable domain: DAGVTQSPTHLIKTRGQQVTLRCSPKSGHDTVSWYQQALGQGPQFIFQYYEEEERQRGNFPDRFSGHQFPNYSSELNVNALLLGDSALYLCASSSREFGGEQFFGPGTRLTVL.

CDR3 region: CASSWTAWTYEQYF. CDR3 sequence (DNA): TGTGCCAGCAGTTGGACAGCTTGGACCTACGAGCAGTACTTC. The genes are TRBV28 and TRBJ2-7; maybe TRBD1 (6 bases). Germline V gene data show CDR1 as MDHEN and CDR2 as SYDVKM. The V and J ends lost 4 bases and 2 bases respectively, with 12 bases between them. The CDR3 length is 14 residues.

This chain connects TRBV28 to TRBJ2-1; 12 nucleotides agree with TRBD2. There are 15 residues in the CDR3. Looked up from germline, CDR1 is MDHEN and CDR2 is SYDVKM. V lost 7 bases to trimming and J lost 7 bases; unmatched junction nucleotides: 8. This chain's CDR3 is CASTLLAGGGNEQFF. In DNA form, the CDR3 reads TGTGCCAGCACTCTTCTAGCGGGAGGGGGGAATGAGCAGTTCTTC.

V usage is TRBV7-9 and J usage is TRBJ1-1, with 7 nucleotides matching TRBD1. Germline assignment: CDR1 SEHNR and CDR2 FQNEAQ (reference sequence). The CDR3 loop spans 16 amino acids. The V gene end was trimmed by 4 bases and the J gene end by 1 base; junction bases not matched to a gene: 9. The CDR3 nucleotides are TGTGCCAGCAGCTCGTCGACAGGGATGACGAACACTGAAGCTTTCTTT. Translation: CASSSSTGMTNTEAFF.

V usage is TRBV5-1 and J usage is TRBJ2-7, with D unresolved. Germline V gives CDR1 SGHRS, CDR2 YFSETQ. This CDR3 comprises 15 residues. Trimming removed 4 bases from V and 3 bases from J, with 17 bases in between. The chain's CDR3 is CASSPSPWELYEQYF. In DNA form, the CDR3 reads TGCGCCAGCAGCCCGTCACCGTGGGAACTCTACGAGCAGTACTTC. Based on the CDR3 plus reference TRBV5-1 and TRBJ2-7, the full variable domain is KAGVTQTPRYLIKTRGQQVTLSCSPISGHRSVSWYQQTPGQGLQFLFEYFSETQRNKGNFPGRFSGRQFSNSRSEMNVSTLELGDSALYLCASSPSPWELYEQYFGPGTRLTVT.

Comment on this clone: The identical CDR3 is also encoded by other nucleotide sequences in the sample. This chain links TRBV19 with TRBJ2-1; the D is unclear. Deletions cut 1 base from V and 2 bases from J, with 6 bases between. The CDR3 runs to 14 residues. Germline values: CDR1 LNHDA, CDR2 SQIVND (reference sequence). The CDR3 DNA follows: TGTGCCAGTAGTATAGGAACGACCTACAATGAGCAGTTCTTC. Amino acids: CASSIGTTYNEQFF.